This record looks at one T cell receptor beta chain sequence and its context. The target antigen is unknown. The data were obtained in a study of a mutant IDH1 vaccine in newly diagnosed glioma. Whole-study results and caveats: Among all patients, vaccine-induced immune responses occurred in approximately 93%.

Time point in this sample: week 47, end of study. All doses held 300 ug of mutant IDH1 20-mer peptide, with topical imiquimod. The CDR3 is 13 amino acids. V lost 1 base to trimming and J lost 5 bases, with 8 bases between them. Germline lookup yields CDR1 LNHDA and CDR2 SQIVND (reference sequence). Libraries were prepared by immunoSEQ multiplex PCR; TCRdb keeps only in-frame clonotypes and omits some of them. The sample lists 30,000 to 40,000 clones; 87% were seen once. The sample in question was PBMCs, obtained from a glioma patient whose treatment included an IDH1 peptide vaccine. The chain combines TRBV19 with TRBJ2-5; maybe TRBD2 (5 bases). The sequence was collected from a woman aged 25 to 39 with glioma. The CDR3 nucleotides read TGTGCCAGTAGTATAGGTTGGAGGGAGACCCAGTACTTC. It yields the protein CASSIGWRETQYF.